The entry below gives a single T cell receptor beta chain sequence along with its context. The sample is drawn from a study of blood T cells in healthy people across ages. Drawn from each donor were 9 to 10 milliliters of peripheral blood. There were at least 5.5 micrograms of total RNA extracted from every sample. The CDR3 consists of 20 residues. Trimming took off 0 bases at V and 1 base at J, with 26 bases between the two ends. Germline V gene data show CDR1 as DFQATT and CDR2 as SNEGSKA (reference sequence). Together with a sample-barcoded 5' primer, a J-beta primer mix was included in a second PCR lasting roughly 6 to 12 cycles. TCRdb independently ran MiXCR on the 5' RACE reads; one entry per CDR3 protein. The table includes some 1.6 million distinct CDR3 sequences, around 35% detected once.

The receptor was isolated from a woman aged 25 to 45 in good health. The material sequenced was blood. The J gene is TRBJ2-3, the V gene TRBV20-1; D is tentatively TRBD1 or TRBD2 (5 bases each). The CDR3 bases are TGCAGTGCTAGAGACTTCCGGGACCCCAAAGGGCGAAGGGGCACAGATACGCAGTATTTT. This translates into CSARDFRDPKGRRGTDTQYF.